A single T cell receptor (beta chain) is shown here with its context. This sample is part of a study of blood T cell repertoires in COVID-19. Original processing notes: Estimation of nucleated cell counts relied on the amplification of reference gene primers. Sequencing was performed with immunoSEQ multiplex PCR; in TCRdb, only in-frame clones are kept and a portion is missing. The V and J calls and clone size come from that table; D and trimming were worked out from the DNA. The sample has about 300,000 clones, roughly 86% seen once. The CDR3 contains 15 residues. V lost 7 bases and J lost 3; bases outside the gene matches: 9. Germline values: CDR1 LNHDA, CDR2 SQIVND (reference sequence).

V usage is TRBV19 and J usage is TRBJ1-5, with 7 bases identical to TRBD1. The sequence came from a woman in her twenties or thirties with COVID-19, enrolled during active disease. Sequencing input: peripheral blood. The CDR3 region is CASTPFGTVNQPQHF. The DNA for the CDR3 is TGTGCCAGTACCCCCTTCGGGACAGTCAATCAGCCCCAGCATTTT.